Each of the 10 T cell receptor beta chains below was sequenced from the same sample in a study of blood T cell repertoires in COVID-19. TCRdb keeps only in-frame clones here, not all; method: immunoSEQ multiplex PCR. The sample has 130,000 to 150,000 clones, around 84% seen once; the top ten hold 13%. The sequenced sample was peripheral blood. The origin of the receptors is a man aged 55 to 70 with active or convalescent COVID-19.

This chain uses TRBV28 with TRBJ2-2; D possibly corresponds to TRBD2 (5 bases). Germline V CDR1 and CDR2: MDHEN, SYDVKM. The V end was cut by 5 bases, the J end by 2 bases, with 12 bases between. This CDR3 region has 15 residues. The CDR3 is CASSLGIFNTGELFF. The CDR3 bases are TGTGCCAGCAGTCTCGGGATTTTTAACACCGGGGAGCTGTTTTTT.

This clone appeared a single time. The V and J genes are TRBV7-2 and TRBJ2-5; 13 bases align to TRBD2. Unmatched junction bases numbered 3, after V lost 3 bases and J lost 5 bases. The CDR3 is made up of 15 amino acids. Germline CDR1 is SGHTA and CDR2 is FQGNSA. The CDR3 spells CASSFGLAGAETQYF. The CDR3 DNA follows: TGTGCCAGCAGCTTCGGACTAGCGGGAGCGGAGACCCAGTACTTC.

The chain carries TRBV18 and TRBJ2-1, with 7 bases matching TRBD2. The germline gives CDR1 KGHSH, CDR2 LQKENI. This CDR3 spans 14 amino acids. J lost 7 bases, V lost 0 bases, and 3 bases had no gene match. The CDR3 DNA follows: TGTGCCAGCTCACCACCGTCAGCGGGGAATGAGCAGTTCTTC. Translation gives CASSPPSAGNEQFF. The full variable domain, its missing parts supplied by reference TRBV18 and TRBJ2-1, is NAGVMQNPRHLVRRRGQEARLRCSPMKGHSHVYWYRQLPEEGLKFMVYLQKENIIDESGMPKERFSAEFPKEGPSILRIQQVVRGDSAAYFCASSPPSAGNEQFFGPGTRLTVL.

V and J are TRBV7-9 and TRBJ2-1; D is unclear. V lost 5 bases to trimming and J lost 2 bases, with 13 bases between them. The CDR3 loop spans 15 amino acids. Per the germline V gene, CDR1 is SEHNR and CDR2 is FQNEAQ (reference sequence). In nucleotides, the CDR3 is TGTGCCAGCAGCCCACCGGTCCGGGCCTACAATGAGCAGTTCTTC. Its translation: CASSPPVRAYNEQFF.

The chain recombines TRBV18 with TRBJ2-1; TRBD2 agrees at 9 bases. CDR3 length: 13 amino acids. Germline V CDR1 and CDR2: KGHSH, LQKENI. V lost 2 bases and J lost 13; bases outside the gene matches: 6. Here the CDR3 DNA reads TGTGCCAGCTCACCAAGGCTAGCGGGGAATCAGTTCTTC. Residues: CASSPRLAGNQFF.

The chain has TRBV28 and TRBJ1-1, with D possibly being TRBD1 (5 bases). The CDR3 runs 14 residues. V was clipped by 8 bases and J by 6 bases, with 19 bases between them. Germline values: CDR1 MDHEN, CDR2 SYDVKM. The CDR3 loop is CASRRPGISPEAFF. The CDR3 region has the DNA TGTGCCAGCCGGAGACCAGGGATTAGCCCTGAAGCTTTCTTT.

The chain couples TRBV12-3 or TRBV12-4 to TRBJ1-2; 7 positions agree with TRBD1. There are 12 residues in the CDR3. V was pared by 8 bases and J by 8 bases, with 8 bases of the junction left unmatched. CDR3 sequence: CASARGLRGYTF. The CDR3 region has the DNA TGTGCCAGCGCGAGGGGGCTACGGGGCTACACCTTC.

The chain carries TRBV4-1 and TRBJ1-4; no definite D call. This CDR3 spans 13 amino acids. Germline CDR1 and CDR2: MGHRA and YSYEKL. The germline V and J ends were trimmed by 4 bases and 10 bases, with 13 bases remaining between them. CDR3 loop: CASSLLPRSKLFF. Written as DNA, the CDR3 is TGCGCCAGCAGCCTCCTACCAAGATCAAAACTGTTTTTT.

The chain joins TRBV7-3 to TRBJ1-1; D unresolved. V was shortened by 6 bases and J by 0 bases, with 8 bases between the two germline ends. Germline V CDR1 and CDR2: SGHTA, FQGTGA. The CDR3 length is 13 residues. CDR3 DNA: TGTGCCAGCAGGGGCAGTATGAACACTGAAGCTTTCTTT. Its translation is CASRGSMNTEAFF.

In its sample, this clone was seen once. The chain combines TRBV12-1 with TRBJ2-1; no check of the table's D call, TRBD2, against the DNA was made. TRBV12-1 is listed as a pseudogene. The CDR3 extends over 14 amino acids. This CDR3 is CASSFAVLSDEQFF. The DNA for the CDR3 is TGTGCCAGCAGCTTTGCGGTCCTAAGCGATGAGCAGTTCTTC.